This TCR beta chain was documented in a study of T cells in localized non-small cell lung cancer. TCRdb's table, derived via immunoSEQ multiplex PCR, lists solely in-frame clones and lacks some. The sample has 90,000 to 100,000 clones, approximately 91% seen once. As regards this clone: Its target is unknown.

Between the trimmed V and J ends, which lost 2 bases and 10 bases, there was a span of 6 bases. The CDR3 is 11 amino acids. The V gene's germline CDR1 is LNHDA and CDR2 SQIVND (reference sequence). General observations from the study: In uninvolved adjacent lung, T cell clonality reached its highest value, exceeding tumor. Adjacent lung was found to contain a median approximately 62 of the top 100 tumor clones.

The chain carries TRBV19 and TRBJ2-1; D unresolved. This clonotype originated in a woman aged 35-70 years with stage II squamous cell lung carcinoma. This specimen was PBMCs, taken before any cancer treatment. The CDR3 loop is CASSIHGEQFF. As DNA, the CDR3 is TGTGCCAGTAGTATACACGGGGAGCAGTTCTTC.